This TCR beta chain was identified during a study of vaccination effects on CD4 cells after COVID-19. Study findings and constraints: Late post-vaccination, clones induced by infection and those induced by vaccine underwent marked clonal contraction. The study enrolled few convalescent patients and sampled no early post-infection timepoints.

This table comes from immunoSEQ multiplex PCR, and its TCRdb copy is limited to in-frame clones, with some not included. The data contain 35,000 to 45,000 clones, roughly 72% of them singletons. The CDR3 loop spans 15 amino acids. The germline V gene has CDR1 WNHNN and CDR2 SYGVQD (reference sequence). The V end lost 6 bases, the J end lost 0 bases, and 13 bases lay between the germline ends. About this clone: The target antigen is unknown.

Sequencing was preceded by expansion of antigen-specific CD4+ T cells with viral peptide pools in the ViraFEST assay. Once cultured for roughly nine days, the cells underwent separation to obtain CD4+ T cells. People in the vaccine group had not been infected with SARS-CoV-2 before, and their nucleocapsid antibodies were negative. Peptides at approximately 9.6 ug/ml and IL-2 at approximately 9.1 IU/ml were added to around 2 million PBMC per well. Half-medium replacement with IL-2 medium occurred on days 3 and 7. The sequence came from a human donor who received a COVID-19 vaccine. The source material was CD4+ T cells from PBMCs cultured with SARS-CoV-2 spike peptides, sampled before COVID-19 vaccination. The chain links TRBV10-1 to TRBJ2-3; D is perhaps TRBD2 (5 bases). CDR3 DNA sequence: TGCGCCAGCAGCGAGAGGGCCGGGAGCACAGATACGCAGTATTTT. Its translation is CASSERAGSTDTQYF.